Included here is one T cell receptor beta chain sequence, with context. The data stem from a study of blood T cell repertoires in COVID-19. For the study at large: Sites in the United States, Italy and Spain provided acute and convalescent COVID-19 samples. The analysed material was cDNA or gDNA that came from T cells, B-cell-depleted T cells, or PBMCs.

Method: immunoSEQ multiplex PCR; TCRdb's copy keeps in-frame clones and lacks some. In the table there are roughly 150,000 clones, 65% to 85% of which are singletons. The CDR3 consists of 17 residues. V gave up 6 bases and J gave up 7 bases; unmatched junction bases: 11. Germline V gene sequence: CDR1 PRHDT, CDR2 FYEKMQ (reference sequence). V usage is TRBV13 and J usage is TRBJ2-1; 14 nucleotides match TRBD2. Specimen: PBMCs or T cells enriched from blood (not recorded which). The receptor's source is a man in his 70s who had been exposed to COVID-19. The CDR3 reads CASRPSGGLAGDNEQFF. The CDR3 region has the DNA TGTGCCAGCAGACCGTCGGGGGGACTAGCGGGAGATAATGAGCAGTTCTTC.